The 10 T cell receptor beta chains below come from one sample, sequenced in a study of regulatory T cells in long-lasting Graves disease. Both iRepertoire HTBI primers and Arm-PCR of CDR3 regions were used to build the TCR beta libraries. TCRdb reanalysed the multiplex PCR reads using MiXCR and keeps one entry per CDR3 protein. This table holds roughly 400,000 distinct CDR3 sequences, less than 25% found once. Regarding time point: persistent/refractory GD, antithyroid drugs over 5 years with positive TRAb. PBMC RNA was the source of the TCR library. The source was peripheral blood mononuclear cells (PBMCs), collected when the disease was refractory, from a patient treated with antithyroid drugs. Receptors originate from a female donor with Graves disease.

This clonotype was seen ten or more times. Here the CDR3 reads CAISVQGGETQYF. In nucleotides, the CDR3 is TGTGCCATCAGTGTACAGGGTGGTGAGACCCAGTACTTC. The chain carries TRBV10-3 and TRBJ2-5; D is perhaps TRBD1 (6 bases). The CDR3 has 13 residues. V dropped 4 bases and J dropped 5 bases, with 11 bases sitting between them. Germline lookup yields CDR1 ENHRY and CDR2 SYGVKD.

This chain connects TRBV6-2 or TRBV6-3 to TRBJ1-5, with 10 bases matching TRBD1. CDR1 and CDR2 (germline): MNHEY, SVGEGT. Trimming removed 5 bases from V and 7 bases from J; junction bases left unmatched: 11. This CDR3 has 16 residues. The CDR3 spells CASSADWTGGTQPQHF. The DNA of the CDR3 is TGTGCCAGCAGTGCTGACTGGACAGGGGGGACCCAGCCCCAGCATTTT.

The chain has TRBV29-1 and TRBJ2-1; D not certain. The CDR3 totals 14 residues. The V end was cut by 1 base, the J end by 0 bases, with 7 bases between. The V gene's germline CDR1 is SQVTM and CDR2 ANQGSEA. The DNA of the CDR3 is TGCAGCGTTGAAGGCAGGAGCTCCTACAATGAGCAGTTCTTC. Translated, it gives CSVEGRSSYNEQFF.

The chain combines TRBV10-3 with TRBJ2-7, with D possibly matching TRBD2 (5 bases). The CDR3 runs to 13 residues. V lost 10 bases to trimming and J lost 6 bases, with 19 bases between them. Germline-derived CDR1 and CDR2 are ENHRY and SYGVKD. For the CDR3, the DNA is TGTGCCACTGGGCCTCAACTAGTCGGCGAGCAGTACTTC. It codes for CATGPQLVGEQYF.

V and J are TRBV4-1 and TRBJ2-3; no firm D call. CDR3 size: 14 residues. The V gene lost 2 bases and the J gene lost 9 bases, with 15 bases spanning the gap. Germline V CDR1 and CDR2: MGHRA, YSYEKL. The CDR3 DNA reads TGCGCCAGCAGCCAAATTGCCCGAACCAAAACGCAGTATTTT. Its translation is CASSQIARTKTQYF.

This rearrangement joins TRBV30 to TRBJ2-5, with no clear D. Germline loops: CDR1 GTSNPN, CDR2 SVGIG (reference sequence). The CDR3 has 12 amino acids. V was trimmed by 1 base and J by 5 bases, leaving 8 bases between them. Here the CDR3 reads CAWSDVRETQYF. The CDR3 nucleotides read TGTGCCTGGAGTGATGTCCGGGAGACCCAGTACTTC.

This clonotype was picked up many times. The chain employs TRBV28 and TRBJ1-1; 7 bases agree with TRBD1. V gave up 8 bases and J gave up 3 bases; unmatched junction bases: 9. The CDR3 consists of 14 residues. Germline-derived CDR1 and CDR2 are MDHEN and SYDVKM. This CDR3 is CASGTRGADTEAFF. The DNA for the CDR3 is TGTGCCAGCGGAACCAGGGGGGCGGACACTGAAGCTTTCTTT.

A note on this clonotype: A single base separates this from a much larger clone, so it may be a read error. This chain links TRBV12-3 or TRBV12-4 with TRBJ1-5; no firm D call. The CDR3 consists of 14 residues. V lost 5 bases and J 4 bases, leaving 12 bases between the germline ends. The CDR3 region is CASSTIGENQPQHF. The CDR3 region has the DNA TGTGCCAGCAGTACAATCGGGGAAAATCAGCCCCAGCATTTT.

This clonotype was detected many times. V gene TRBV10-3 combines with J gene TRBJ1-1; TRBD1 matches 8 bases. The CDR3 is 14 residues long. Germline-derived CDR1 and CDR2 are ENHRY and SYGVKD. Germline trimming cut 5 bases from V and 1 base from J; bases unmatched to any gene: 3. This chain's CDR3 is CAISKQGANTEAFF. The CDR3 bases are TGTGCCATCAGTAAGCAGGGGGCGAACACTGAAGCTTTCTTT.

This clonotype was observed a single time. CDR3 sequence: CASSSPSLGEQYF. The CDR3 coding sequence is TGTGCCAGCAGTTCCCCCTCGCTGGGCGAGCAGTACTTC. V usage is TRBV12-3 or TRBV12-4 and J usage is TRBJ2-7, with no clear D. This CDR3 comprises 13 residues. The V gene lost 4 bases and the J gene lost 6 bases, with 13 bases spanning the gap.